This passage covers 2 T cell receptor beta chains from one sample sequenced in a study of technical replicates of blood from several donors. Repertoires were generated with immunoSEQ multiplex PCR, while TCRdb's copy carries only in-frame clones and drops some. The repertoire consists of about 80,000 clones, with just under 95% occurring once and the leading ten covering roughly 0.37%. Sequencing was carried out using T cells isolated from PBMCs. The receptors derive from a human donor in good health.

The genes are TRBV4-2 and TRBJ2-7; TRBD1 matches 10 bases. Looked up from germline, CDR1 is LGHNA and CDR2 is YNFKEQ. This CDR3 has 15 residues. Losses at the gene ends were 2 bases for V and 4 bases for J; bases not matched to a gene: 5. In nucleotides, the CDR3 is TGTGCCAGCAGCCAATTGACAGGGGGCTGGTACGAGCAGTACTTC. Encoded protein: CASSQLTGGWYEQYF.

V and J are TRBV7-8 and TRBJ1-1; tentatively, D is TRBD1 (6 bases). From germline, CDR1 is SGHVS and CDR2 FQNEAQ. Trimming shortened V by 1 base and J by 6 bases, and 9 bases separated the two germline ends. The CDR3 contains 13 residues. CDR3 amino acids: CASSLGSGAEAFF. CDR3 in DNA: TGTGCCAGCAGCTTAGGGTCAGGGGCTGAAGCTTTCTTT. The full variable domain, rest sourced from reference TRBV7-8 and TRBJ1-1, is GAGVSQSPRYKVAKRGQDVALRCDPISGHVSLFWYQQALGQGPEFLTYFQNEAQLDKSGLPSDRFFAERPEGSVSTLKIQRTQQEDSAVYLCASSLGSGAEAFFGQGTRLTVV.